Listed below are T cell receptor beta chains from one sample, sequenced in a study of blood T cell repertoires in COVID-19. Profiled with immunoSEQ multiplex PCR; TCRdb holds only in-frame clones, not every one. The sample yields fewer than 250,000 clones, 80% to 90% seen once. The sample taken for sequencing was peripheral blood. These receptors all stem from a woman of 80 years or more with acute or convalescent COVID-19. The CDR3 runs from the conserved cysteine through the conserved F or W. D genes are given only for firm matches. Rows may omit the clone size; those that give it use once, few, many or a size class.

CDR3 length: 16
J gene: TRBJ2-2
D gene: TRBD2
clone size: NA
V gene: TRBV9
CDR3 protein: CASSVVSSGVTGELFF
CDR3 DNA: TGTGCCAGCAGCGTAGTTTCTAGCGGGGTTACCGGGGAGCTGTTTTTT

CDR3 length: 15
J gene: TRBJ1-6
D gene: TRBD1
clone size: few
V gene: TRBV28
CDR3 protein: CASSTSGTGKSPLHF
CDR3 DNA: TGTGCCAGCAGCACTTCCGGGACAGGAAAATCACCCCTCCACTTT

CDR3 length: 16
J gene: TRBJ1-2
D gene: TRBD1
clone size: NA
V gene: TRBV6-2/TRBV6-3
CDR3 protein: CASSYLRLTGPYGYTF
CDR3 DNA: TGTGCCAGCAGTTACTTACGCTTGACAGGGCCCTATGGCTACACCTTC

CDR3 length: 14
J gene: TRBJ2-1
D gene: TRBD2
clone size: once
V gene: TRBV3-1/TRBV3-2
CDR3 protein: CASSHLAGGDEQFF
CDR3 DNA: TGTGCCAGCAGCCACCTAGCGGGGGGCGATGAGCAGTTCTTC

CDR3 length: 14
J gene: TRBJ1-2
D gene: NA
clone size: NA
V gene: TRBV4-3
CDR3 protein: CASSPPGGSYGYTF
CDR3 DNA: TGCGCCAGCAGCCCCCCAGGAGGTTCCTATGGCTACACCTTC

CDR3 length: 14
J gene: TRBJ2-7
D gene: NA
clone size: NA
V gene: TRBV19
CDR3 protein: CASSPRGSSYEQYF
CDR3 DNA: TGTGCCAGTAGTCCTCGGGGGAGCTCCTACGAGCAGTACTTC

CDR3 length: 14
J gene: TRBJ1-2
D gene: TRBD1
clone size: NA
V gene: TRBV14
CDR3 protein: CASSRGQGPIGYTF
CDR3 DNA: TGTGCCAGCAGCCGGGGACAGGGGCCCATTGGCTACACCTTC

CDR3 length: 16
J gene: TRBJ2-2
D gene: NA
clone size: NA
V gene: TRBV6-4
CDR3 protein: CASSDSIQGNTGELFF
CDR3 DNA: TGTGCCAGCAGTGACTCGATCCAGGGCAACACCGGGGAGCTGTTTTTT

CDR3 length: 14
J gene: TRBJ1-5
D gene: NA
clone size: NA
V gene: TRBV24-1
CDR3 protein: CATSSGNSNQPQHF
CDR3 DNA: TGTGCCACCAGCAGCGGGAATTCCAATCAGCCCCAGCATTTT

CDR3 length: 12
J gene: TRBJ1-1
D gene: TRBD1
clone size: many
V gene: TRBV19
CDR3 protein: CASSPNRGEAFF
CDR3 DNA: TGTGCCAGTAGCCCCAACAGGGGGGAAGCTTTCTTT

CDR3 length: 16
J gene: TRBJ1-1
D gene: NA
clone size: once
V gene: TRBV10-1
CDR3 protein: CASSEQGTGRSTEAFF
CDR3 DNA: TGCGCCAGCAGTGAGCAGGGGACGGGCCGGAGCACTGAAGCTTTCTTT

CDR3 length: 14
J gene: TRBJ1-1
D gene: NA
clone size: NA
V gene: TRBV2
CDR3 protein: CASSAARGRLEAFF
CDR3 DNA: TGTGCCAGCAGTGCTGCCAGGGGACGACTTGAAGCTTTCTTT

CDR3 length: 13
J gene: TRBJ2-7
D gene: NA
clone size: NA
V gene: TRBV28
CDR3 protein: CASSFPTRGEQYF
CDR3 DNA: TGTGCCAGCAGTTTCCCGACTAGGGGCGAGCAGTACTTC

CDR3 length: 15
J gene: TRBJ1-6
D gene: NA
clone size: NA
V gene: TRBV7-8
CDR3 protein: CASSPERGRGSPLHF
CDR3 DNA: TGTGCCAGCAGCCCAGAGCGGGGGCGAGGGTCACCCCTCCACTTT

CDR3 length: 16
J gene: TRBJ2-3
D gene: TRBD1
clone size: once
V gene: TRBV3-1/TRBV3-2
CDR3 protein: CASSPRSRGRGDTQYF
CDR3 DNA: TGTGCCAGCAGCCCCCGCTCCAGGGGGCGAGGAGATACGCAGTATTTT

CDR3 length: 15
J gene: TRBJ2-2
D gene: TRBD2
clone size: NA
V gene: TRBV2
CDR3 protein: CASKGLAGEAGELFF
CDR3 DNA: TGTGCCAGCAAAGGACTAGCGGGAGAGGCCGGGGAGCTGTTTTTT

CDR3 length: 15
J gene: TRBJ2-2
D gene: TRBD1
clone size: few
V gene: TRBV18
CDR3 protein: CASSSKDRYTGELFF
CDR3 DNA: TGTGCCAGCTCATCCAAGGACAGGTACACCGGGGAGCTGTTTTTT

CDR3 length: 16
J gene: TRBJ2-7
D gene: NA
clone size: NA
V gene: TRBV11-2
CDR3 protein: CASSLNSEGLGYEQYF
CDR3 DNA: TGTGCCAGCAGCTTAAACTCTGAGGGACTGGGCTACGAGCAGTACTTC

CDR3 length: 15
J gene: TRBJ1-1
D gene: NA
clone size: NA
V gene: TRBV9
CDR3 protein: CASSARSTGSTEAFF
CDR3 DNA: TGTGCCAGCAGCGCGAGATCAACAGGGAGCACTGAAGCTTTCTTT

CDR3 length: 16
J gene: TRBJ2-2
D gene: TRBD2
clone size: few
V gene: TRBV2
CDR3 protein: CASGRSGGPDTGELFF
CDR3 DNA: TGTGCCTCCGGCCGTAGCGGGGGCCCTGACACCGGGGAGCTGTTTTTT

CDR3 length: 17
J gene: TRBJ2-2
D gene: TRBD2
clone size: once
V gene: TRBV4-2
CDR3 protein: CASSQDSASGGTGELFF
CDR3 DNA: TGTGCCAGCAGCCAAGATTCGGCTAGCGGGGGGACCGGGGAGCTGTTTTTT

CDR3 length: 14
J gene: TRBJ1-1
D gene: NA
clone size: NA
V gene: TRBV3-1/TRBV3-2
CDR3 protein: CASSPLEGNTEAFF
CDR3 DNA: TGTGCCAGCAGCCCCCTGGAGGGTAACACTGAAGCTTTCTTT

CDR3 length: 13
J gene: TRBJ2-5
D gene: NA
clone size: NA
V gene: TRBV19
CDR3 protein: CASSGGAQETQYF
CDR3 DNA: TGTGCCAGTAGTGGAGGGGCCCAAGAGACCCAGTACTTC

CDR3 length: 13
J gene: TRBJ2-1
D gene: NA
clone size: once
V gene: TRBV11-2
CDR3 protein: CASSPGSFNEQFF
CDR3 DNA: TGTGCCAGCAGCCCTGGCTCTTTCAATGAGCAGTTCTTC

CDR3 length: 17
J gene: TRBJ2-1
D gene: TRBD2
clone size: NA
V gene: TRBV5-1
CDR3 protein: CASSPSRAAGVINEQFF
CDR3 DNA: TGCGCCAGCAGCCCCAGTCGAGCAGCGGGGGTCATCAATGAGCAGTTCTTC

CDR3 length: 16
J gene: TRBJ2-5
D gene: NA
clone size: NA
V gene: TRBV24-1
CDR3 protein: CATSKGAYTPTETQYF
CDR3 DNA: TGTGCCACCAGTAAAGGGGCCTATACACCAACGGAGACCCAGTACTTC

CDR3 length: 17
J gene: TRBJ1-4
D gene: TRBD1
clone size: NA
V gene: TRBV3-1/TRBV3-2
CDR3 protein: CASSQGSSQGTNEKLFF
CDR3 DNA: TGTGCCAGCAGCCAAGGAAGTTCACAGGGGACTAATGAAAAACTGTTTTTT

CDR3 length: 12
J gene: TRBJ2-1
D gene: NA
clone size: NA
V gene: TRBV14
CDR3 protein: CASSVGRNEQFF
CDR3 DNA: TGTGCCAGCAGCGTGGGGCGGAATGAGCAGTTCTTC

CDR3 length: 18
J gene: TRBJ2-7
D gene: TRBD2
clone size: few
V gene: TRBV27
CDR3 protein: CASSSRTNSGGNTYEQYF
CDR3 DNA: TGTGCCAGCAGTTCGCGAACTAATAGCGGGGGGAATACCTACGAGCAGTACTTC

CDR3 length: 14
J gene: TRBJ1-2
D gene: NA
clone size: NA
V gene: TRBV29-1
CDR3 protein: CSVVSPRANYGYTF
CDR3 DNA: TGCAGCGTTGTATCCCCACGAGCTAACTATGGCTACACCTTC

CDR3 length: 14
J gene: TRBJ2-1
D gene: NA
clone size: few
V gene: TRBV7-9
CDR3 protein: CASSLERGYNEQFF
CDR3 DNA: TGTGCCAGCAGCTTAGAAAGGGGTTACAATGAGCAGTTCTTC

CDR3 length: 12
J gene: TRBJ1-6
D gene: NA
clone size: few
V gene: TRBV2
CDR3 protein: CASSEGVSPLHF
CDR3 DNA: TGTGCCAGCAGTGAAGGCGTGTCACCCCTCCACTTT

CDR3 length: 18
J gene: TRBJ1-4
D gene: NA
clone size: NA
V gene: TRBV14
CDR3 protein: CASSGRADGGTTNEKLFF
CDR3 DNA: TGTGCCAGCAGCGGCCGGGCGGACGGGGGGACAACTAATGAAAAACTGTTTTTT

CDR3 length: 15
J gene: TRBJ2-2
D gene: TRBD1
clone size: NA
V gene: TRBV5-1
CDR3 protein: CASSLGTGLTGELFF
CDR3 DNA: TGCGCCAGCAGCTTGGGGACAGGGTTAACCGGGGAGCTGTTTTTT

CDR3 length: 16
J gene: TRBJ2-3
D gene: NA
clone size: once
V gene: TRBV4-1
CDR3 protein: CASSQQGGGVMDTQYF
CDR3 DNA: TGCGCCAGCAGCCAGCAAGGAGGCGGGGTTATGGATACGCAGTATTTT

CDR3 length: 15
J gene: TRBJ1-3
D gene: NA
clone size: NA
V gene: TRBV9
CDR3 protein: CASSVGDSPGNTIYF
CDR3 DNA: TGTGCCAGCAGCGTAGGGGACTCTCCCGGAAACACCATATATTTT

CDR3 length: 14
J gene: TRBJ1-5
D gene: NA
clone size: NA
V gene: TRBV27
CDR3 protein: CASAARDGNQPQHF
CDR3 DNA: TGTGCCAGCGCCGCCAGGGATGGCAATCAGCCCCAGCATTTT

CDR3 length: 12
J gene: TRBJ1-2
D gene: NA
clone size: NA
V gene: TRBV28
CDR3 protein: CAIGDRNYGYTF
CDR3 DNA: TGTGCCATCGGAGACAGAAACTATGGCTACACCTTC

CDR3 length: 18
J gene: TRBJ2-1
D gene: TRBD1
clone size: NA
V gene: TRBV11-2
CDR3 protein: CASSLGAGGGRSYNEQFF
CDR3 DNA: TGTGCCAGCAGCTTAGGGGCAGGGGGCGGCCGCTCCTACAATGAGCAGTTCTTC

CDR3 length: 12
J gene: TRBJ2-3
D gene: TRBD2
clone size: NA
V gene: TRBV29-1
CDR3 protein: CSVGLGGDTQYF
CDR3 DNA: TGCAGCGTTGGCCTGGGGGGGGATACGCAGTATTTT

CDR3 length: 15
J gene: TRBJ2-3
D gene: TRBD2
clone size: NA
V gene: TRBV5-5
CDR3 protein: CASSSGLADTDTQYF
CDR3 DNA: TGTGCCAGCAGCTCAGGACTAGCGGACACAGATACGCAGTATTTT

CDR3 length: 12
J gene: TRBJ1-5
D gene: NA
clone size: once
V gene: TRBV6-5
CDR3 protein: CASRQVYQPQHF
CDR3 DNA: TGTGCCAGCAGGCAGGTTTATCAGCCCCAGCATTTT

CDR3 length: 13
J gene: TRBJ2-7
D gene: TRBD1
clone size: once
V gene: TRBV24-1
CDR3 protein: CATSDRSSYEQYF
CDR3 DNA: TGTGCCACCTCGGACAGGTCTTCCTACGAGCAGTACTTC

CDR3 length: 15
J gene: TRBJ1-2
D gene: TRBD1
clone size: once
V gene: TRBV6-2/TRBV6-3
CDR3 protein: CASSWQGVENYGYTF
CDR3 DNA: TGTGCCAGCAGTTGGCAGGGGGTGGAGAACTATGGCTACACCTTC

CDR3 length: 18
J gene: TRBJ2-3
D gene: TRBD2
clone size: NA
V gene: TRBV15
CDR3 protein: CATSRDFVVSASGEAQYF
CDR3 DNA: TGTGCCACCAGCAGAGATTTTGTGGTTTCGGCTAGCGGGGAAGCGCAGTATTTT

CDR3 length: 14
J gene: TRBJ2-1
D gene: TRBD2
clone size: once
V gene: TRBV5-1
CDR3 protein: CASSPRLADNEQFF
CDR3 DNA: TGCGCCAGCAGCCCCCGACTAGCCGACAATGAGCAGTTCTTC

CDR3 length: 14
J gene: TRBJ1-6
D gene: TRBD1
clone size: once
V gene: TRBV3-1/TRBV3-2
CDR3 protein: CASSHRGHNSPLHF
CDR3 DNA: TGTGCCAGCAGCCACAGGGGGCATAATTCACCCCTCCACTTT

CDR3 length: 12
J gene: TRBJ1-1
D gene: NA
clone size: NA
V gene: TRBV18
CDR3 protein: CAGGGPNTEAFF
CDR3 DNA: TGCGCCGGTGGGGGCCCGAACACTGAAGCTTTCTTT

CDR3 length: 12
J gene: TRBJ1-3
D gene: NA
clone size: NA
V gene: TRBV7-2
CDR3 protein: CASAFGVNTIYF
CDR3 DNA: TGTGCCAGCGCTTTCGGGGTAAACACCATATATTTT

CDR3 length: 13
J gene: TRBJ2-2
D gene: TRBD1
clone size: NA
V gene: TRBV2
CDR3 protein: CASRDRGIGELFF
CDR3 DNA: TGTGCCAGCAGGGACAGGGGAATCGGGGAGCTGTTTTTT

CDR3 length: 13
J gene: TRBJ2-1
D gene: TRBD1
clone size: few
V gene: TRBV12-5
CDR3 protein: CASGFSGGNEQFF
CDR3 DNA: TGTGCTAGTGGTTTCTCAGGGGGCAATGAGCAGTTCTTC

CDR3 length: 17
J gene: TRBJ2-1
D gene: TRBD2
clone size: NA
V gene: TRBV7-2
CDR3 protein: CASSLVGLAGVYNEQFF
CDR3 DNA: TGTGCCAGCAGCTTAGTTGGACTAGCGGGAGTTTACAATGAGCAGTTCTTC